The source of this TCR beta chain is a study of control samples from healthy donors and cancer patients. Generated by immunoSEQ multiplex PCR, the TCRdb table keeps only in-frame clones and is missing some. The sample carries fewer than 200,000 clones, just under 95% recorded once. The CDR3 has 13 residues. Trimming at V came to 3 bases and at J to 9 bases, leaving 9 bases not matched to a gene. The V gene's germline CDR1 is GTSNPN and CDR2 SVGIG (reference sequence). This TCR came from a man in his late teens or twenties in good health. This chain uses TRBV30 with TRBJ1-2; TRBD1 agrees at 8 bases. The sequenced sample was blood. The CDR3 loop reads CAWSSGQGDRYTF. The CDR3 nucleotides are TGTGCCTGGAGCTCCGGACAGGGAGATCGCTACACCTTC.